The 24 T cell receptor beta chains presented below share a single source sample, sequenced in a study of blood T cell repertoires in COVID-19. TCRdb's table, derived via immunoSEQ multiplex PCR, lists solely in-frame clones and lacks some. The sample records approximately 670,000 clones, around 89% being singletons. Sample: peripheral blood. The receptors were sampled from a woman aged 18-30 years with acute or convalescent COVID-19.

The rearrangement uses TRBV2 and TRBJ2-3; 9 bases map to TRBD1. V lost 4 bases and J lost 6; bases outside the gene matches: 8. Germline-derived CDR1 and CDR2 are SNHLY and FYNNEI. The CDR3 contains 15 residues. The CDR3 protein is CASSAGTGSLDTQYF. The CDR3 DNA reads as TGTGCCAGCAGTGCCGGGACAGGGAGTTTGGATACGCAGTATTTT.

The chain has TRBV18 and TRBJ1-2; D is unclear. Germline values: CDR1 KGHSH, CDR2 LQKENI. V lost 3 bases to trimming and J lost 3 bases, with 14 bases between them. CDR3 length: 15 residues. The DNA for the CDR3 is TGTGCCAGCTCACCGACGACCTCCGGGGACTATGGCTACACCTTC. It yields the protein CASSPTTSGDYGYTF.

The rearrangement joins TRBV6-5 to TRBJ2-3; D might be TRBD2 (5 bases). Trimming left V 5 bases short and J 3 bases short, with 12 bases between. Germline V CDR1 and CDR2: MNHEY, SVGAGI. CDR3 length equals 14 residues. CDR3 sequence reads: CASSRFGETDTQYF. The CDR3 nucleotides read TGTGCCAGCAGTCGGTTTGGGGAGACAGATACGCAGTATTTT.

The chain couples TRBV6-4 to TRBJ2-3, with 13 bases fitting TRBD2. The CDR3 totals 15 residues. Unmatched junction bases numbered 9, after V lost 8 bases and J lost 7 bases. CDR1 MRHNA and CDR2 SNTAGT come from the germline V gene. The CDR3 DNA reads TGTGCCAGCGGAGGGACTAGCGGGGACTTAAATACGCAGTATTTT. It yields the protein CASGGTSGDLNTQYF.

Only one count was recorded for this clone. The chain has TRBV5-1 and TRBJ2-5, with TRBD1 as a possible D gene (6 bases). This CDR3 contains 12 residues. Trimming left V 5 bases short and J 7 bases short, with 12 bases between. CDR1 is SGHRS and CDR2 is YFSETQ in the germline V gene. The chain's CDR3 is CASRMATGTQYF. The DNA for the CDR3 is TGCGCCAGCAGGATGGCGACAGGGACCCAGTACTTC.

Only one count was recorded for this clone. The gene calls are TRBV5-1 and TRBJ2-7; D not certain. V gave up 0 bases and J gave up 3 bases, with 7 bases separating them. The CDR3 has 13 residues. Germline loops: CDR1 SGHRS, CDR2 YFSETQ. The CDR3 nucleotides are TGCGCCAGCAGCTTGGGTGGCATCTACGAGCAGTACTTC. This encodes CASSLGGIYEQYF.

V gene TRBV7-2 combines with J gene TRBJ2-2; a weak D match, TRBD1 (7 bases). Germline CDR1 SGHTA, CDR2 FQGNSA. The V and J ends lost 3 bases and 0 bases respectively, with 8 bases between them. The CDR3 length is 15 residues. The CDR3 here is CASSFRGANTGELFF. The CDR3 DNA reads as TGTGCCAGCAGCTTCAGGGGGGCGAACACCGGGGAGCTGTTTTTT. Full variable domain (rest looked up from reference TRBV7-2 and TRBJ2-2): GAGVSQSPSNKVTEKGKDVELRCDPISGHTALYWYRQSLGQGLEFLIYFQGNSAPDKSGLPSDRFSAERTGGSVSTLTIQRTQQEDSAVYLCASSFRGANTGELFFGEGSRLTVL.

The chain has TRBV27 and TRBJ1-2; no firm D call. The CDR3 is 15 residues long. Trimming took 3 bases from V and 0 from J, leaving 11 bases between them. Germline loops: CDR1 MNHEY, CDR2 SMNVEV (reference sequence). The CDR3, as DNA: TGTGCCAGCAGTTTTCTACTAGGTCCTAACTATGGCTACACCTTC. Its protein is CASSFLLGPNYGYTF.

This chain joins TRBV7-2 and TRBJ2-6; 12 nucleotides line up with TRBD1. The V gene's germline CDR1 is SGHTA and CDR2 FQGNSA. Losses at the gene ends were 2 bases for V and 5 bases for J; bases not matched to a gene: 10. The CDR3 has 19 amino acids. The CDR3 spells CASSLKGDRGPSRANVLTF. The CDR3 DNA is TGTGCCAGCAGCTTAAAAGGGGACAGGGGGCCCTCCCGGGCCAACGTCCTGACTTTC.

The J gene is TRBJ1-1, the V gene TRBV4-3; D ambiguous. V was trimmed by 1 base and J by 8 bases, leaving 11 bases between them. The CDR3 runs 13 residues. CDR1 and CDR2 from the germline V gene are LGHNA and YSLEER. The CDR3 DNA is TGCGCCAGCAGCCAAGCCGGAGGTAGGGAAGCTTTCTTT. Translating it yields CASSQAGGREAFF.

This clone was counted only a few times. V gene TRBV7-9 combines with J gene TRBJ1-2; TRBD1 might be the D (6 bases). The V gene's germline CDR1 is SEHNR and CDR2 FQNEAQ (reference sequence). Trimming left V 5 bases short and J 0 bases short, with 10 bases between. The CDR3 is made up of 14 amino acids. This CDR3 reads CASSGDKANYGYTF. In DNA, the CDR3 is TGTGCCAGCAGCGGGGACAAAGCTAACTATGGCTACACCTTC.

The chain couples TRBV5-5 to TRBJ1-3, with TRBD1 identical over 7 bases. This CDR3 has 17 residues. Trimming cost V 0 bases and J 2 bases; bases outside gene matches: 8. The germline V gene encodes CDR1 SGHKS and CDR2 YYEKEE (reference sequence). CDR3: CASSLDPPGQTGNTIYF. CDR3 bases: TGTGCCAGCAGCTTGGACCCCCCGGGACAGACTGGAAACACCATATATTTT.

This clone appeared a single time. The rearrangement uses TRBV3-1 (or the pseudogene TRBV3-2) and TRBJ2-7, with 7 bases identical to TRBD1. The V gene's germline CDR1 is LGHDT and CDR2 YNNKEL (reference sequence). This CDR3 is 15 amino acids long. The V gene end was trimmed by 4 bases and the J gene end by 3 bases; junction bases not matched to a gene: 9. The CDR3, as DNA: TGTGCCAGCAGCCCTGGACAGGTCCCCCTCTACGAGCAGTACTTC. Protein product: CASSPGQVPLYEQYF.

The rearrangement links TRBV9 to TRBJ1-3; D may be TRBD1 (5 bases). The ends were cut back, 0 bases at V and 2 bases at J, with 18 bases in the middle. The CDR3 runs to 18 residues. The germline V gene encodes CDR1 SGDLS and CDR2 YYNGEE. CDR3 sequence (DNA): TGTGCCAGCAGCGTAGACCCCCCGGCGGGGGGTACTGGAAACACCATATATTTT. As protein: CASSVDPPAGGTGNTIYF.

J is TRBJ2-3 and V is TRBV9; D might be TRBD2 (6 bases). Trimming stripped 4 bases from V and 7 bases from J, with 13 bases between. Germline loops: CDR1 SGDLS, CDR2 YYNGEE. The length of the CDR3 is 13 residues. The CDR3 DNA is TGTGCCAGCAGCCAACTAGCAAGCAATACGCAGTATTTT. Amino acid sequence: CASSQLASNTQYF. Combining the CDR3 with reference TRBV9 and TRBJ2-3 gives the whole variable domain DSGVTQTPKHLITATGQRVTLRCSPRSGDLSVYWYQQSLDQGLQFLIQYYNGEERAKGNILERFSAQQFPDLHSELNLSSLELGDSALYFCASSQLASNTQYFGPGTRLTVL.

The rearrangement links TRBV3-1 (or the pseudogene TRBV3-2) to TRBJ1-2, with D unresolved. Germline values: CDR1 LGHDT, CDR2 YNNKEL (reference sequence). Trimming shortened V by 1 base and J by 3 bases, and 9 bases separated the two germline ends. This CDR3 is 14 amino acids long. Here the CDR3 DNA reads TGTGCCAGCAGCCAAGTAAGACTGGACTATGGCTACACCTTC. This encodes CASSQVRLDYGYTF.

The chain is built from TRBV3-1 (or the pseudogene TRBV3-2) and TRBJ2-5; tentative D call: TRBD2 (6 bases). Germline CDR1 is LGHDT and CDR2 is YNNKEL (reference sequence). The germline V and J ends were trimmed by 4 bases and 5 bases, with 17 bases remaining between them. The CDR3 loop spans 15 amino acids. The CDR3 protein is CASSRGLGGAETQYF. DNA for the CDR3: TGTGCCAGCAGCCGTGGATTGGGGGGTGCGGAGACCCAGTACTTC.

The chain has TRBV7-2 and TRBJ1-6; D might be TRBD1 (6 bases). Trimming took off 5 bases at V and 7 bases at J, with 15 bases between the two ends. This CDR3 has 15 residues. Looked up from germline, CDR1 is SGHTA and CDR2 is FQGNSA. The DNA of the CDR3 is TGTGCCAGCAGCCCCCGACAGGCCTCAAATTCACCCCTCCACTTT. Amino acid sequence: CASSPRQASNSPLHF. Variable domain in full (rest from reference TRBV7-2 and TRBJ1-6): GAGVSQSPSNKVTEKGKDVELRCDPISGHTALYWYRQSLGQGLEFLIYFQGNSAPDKSGLPSDRFSAERTGGSVSTLTIQRTQQEDSAVYLCASSPRQASNSPLHFGNGTRLTVT.

The chain joins TRBV30 to TRBJ2-1, with D possibly matching TRBD1 (6 bases). This CDR3 contains 14 residues. Trimming stripped 4 bases from V and 4 bases from J, with 14 bases between. The V gene's germline CDR1 is GTSNPN and CDR2 SVGIG (reference sequence). For the CDR3, the DNA is TGTGCCTGGACCCTAGGGGGTTTGTACAATGAGCAGTTCTTC. Translated, it gives CAWTLGGLYNEQFF.

The gene calls are TRBV19 and TRBJ2-1, with 9 bases aligning to TRBD2. CDR3 length equals 15 residues. Germline CDR1 is LNHDA and CDR2 is SQIVND (reference sequence). CDR3 sequence reads: CATRLAGYIHNEQFF. The CDR3 DNA sequence: TGTGCTACGAGGCTAGCGGGGTATATTCACAATGAGCAGTTCTTC. The full variable domain, with the rest looked up from reference TRBV19 and TRBJ2-1, is DGGITQSPKYLFRKEGQNVTLSCEQNLNHDAMYWYRQDPGQGLRLIYYSQIVNDFQKGDIAEGYSVSREKKESFPLTVTSAQKNPTAFYLCATRLAGYIHNEQFFGPGTRLTVL.

The gene calls are TRBV2 and TRBJ1-2; no clear D gene. From germline, CDR1 is SNHLY and CDR2 FYNNEI. The CDR3 totals 15 residues. The V end was cut by 4 bases, the J end by 1 base, with 13 bases between. CDR3 nucleotides: TGTGCCAGCAGTGCGATCACATTAATTAACTATGGCTACACCTTC. Amino acids: CASSAITLINYGYTF. The complete variable domain, with remaining parts taken from reference TRBV2 and TRBJ1-2, reads EPEVTQTPSHQVTQMGQEVILRCVPISNHLYFYWYRQILGQKVEFLVSFYNNEISEKSEIFDDQFSVERPDGSNFTLKIRSTKLEDSAMYFCASSAITLINYGYTFGSGTRLTVV.

This chain links TRBV6-2 or TRBV6-3 with TRBJ1-4; TRBD1 is a possible D gene (6 bases). The CDR3 totals 15 residues. Trimming stripped 0 bases from V and 8 bases from J, with 13 bases between. Germline assignment: CDR1 MNHEY and CDR2 SVGEGT. CDR3 region: CASSYSGGGDEKLFF. The CDR3 DNA is TGTGCCAGCAGTTACTCGGGAGGGGGAGACGAAAAACTGTTTTTT.

The chain employs TRBV19 and TRBJ1-4; D is unresolved. Trimming took off 7 bases at V and 2 bases at J, with 14 bases between the two ends. CDR3 length equals 15 residues. Germline V lookup: CDR1 LNHDA, CDR2 SQIVND (reference sequence). CDR3 sequence (DNA): TGTGCCAGTAAGGTCCGGGAAGTCACTAATGAAAAACTGTTTTTT. Translated: CASKVREVTNEKLFF.

The V call is TRBV27, the J call TRBJ1-2, with 9 bases matching TRBD1. Germline V gene sequence: CDR1 MNHEY, CDR2 SMNVEV (reference sequence). CDR3 size: 13 residues. Unmatched junction bases numbered 7, after V lost 10 bases and J lost 4 bases. CDR3 sequence: CATQDRGSYGYTF. In DNA form, the CDR3 reads TGTGCCACCCAGGACAGGGGAAGCTATGGCTACACCTTC.